This T cell receptor beta chain was identified in a study of metastatic and nonmetastatic thyroid tumors. Study-level findings and limits: In blood and tumor, TCR beta diversity was reportedly significantly higher in malignant thyroid tumors than in benign nodules.

The CDR3 runs 17 residues. Trimming took 5 bases from V and 2 from J; bases not matched to a gene: 11. Per germline, CDR1 WSHSY and CDR2 SAAADI. Patients underwent thyroid surgery, and none had received any treatment before it. Turning to this clone: Its antigen is not known.

TCRdb ran MiXCR on the PCR reads. The sample yields some 36,000 clones, approximately 18% seen once. The chain couples TRBV10-2 to TRBJ2-1; 8 nucleotides agree with TRBD1. The TCR sequence derives from a male donor with papillary thyroid cancer or a benign thyroid nodule (not recorded which). Some clones in this sample may be carry-over from other donors' samples. The specimen sequenced was blood. The CDR3 DNA reads TGCGCCAGCAGTAGGACAGGGCAGAGGGTTACCTACAATGAGCAGTTCTTC. As protein: CASSRTGQRVTYNEQFF.